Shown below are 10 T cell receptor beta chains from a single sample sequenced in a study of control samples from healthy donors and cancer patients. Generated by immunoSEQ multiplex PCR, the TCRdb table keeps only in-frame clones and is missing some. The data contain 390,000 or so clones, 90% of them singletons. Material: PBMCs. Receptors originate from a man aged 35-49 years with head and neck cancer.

The CDR3 loop reads CASSWGYSSYNEQFF. The CDR3 nucleotides are TGTGCCAGCAGCTGGGGGTACAGCTCCTACAATGAGCAGTTCTTC. The genes are TRBV5-6 and TRBJ2-1; TRBD1 or TRBD2 may be the D gene (5 bases each). The CDR3 is made up of 15 amino acids. Trimming cost V 3 bases and J 0 bases, with 10 bases left between them. Germline V gene sequence: CDR1 SGHDT, CDR2 YYEEEE.

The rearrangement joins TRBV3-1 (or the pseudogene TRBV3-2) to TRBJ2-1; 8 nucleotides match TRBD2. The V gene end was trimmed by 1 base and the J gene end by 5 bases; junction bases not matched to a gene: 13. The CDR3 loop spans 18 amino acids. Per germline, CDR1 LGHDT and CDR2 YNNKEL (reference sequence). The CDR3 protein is CASSQVGVRTSPDNEQFF. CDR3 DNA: TGTGCCAGCAGCCAAGTCGGCGTGAGGACTAGCCCCGACAATGAGCAGTTCTTC.

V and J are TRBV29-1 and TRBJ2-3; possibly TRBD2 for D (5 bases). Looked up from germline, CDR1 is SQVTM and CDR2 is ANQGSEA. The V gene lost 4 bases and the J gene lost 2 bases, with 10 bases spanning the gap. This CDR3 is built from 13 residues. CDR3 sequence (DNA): TGCAGCGTTGGATTCGGGGTCACAGATACGCAGTATTTT. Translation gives CSVGFGVTDTQYF.

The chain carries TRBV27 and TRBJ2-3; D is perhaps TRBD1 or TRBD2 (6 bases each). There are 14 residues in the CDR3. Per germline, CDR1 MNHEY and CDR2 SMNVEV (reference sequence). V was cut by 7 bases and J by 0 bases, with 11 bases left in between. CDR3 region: CASNGGTSTDTQYF. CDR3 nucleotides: TGTGCCAGCAATGGCGGGACAAGCACAGATACGCAGTATTTT.

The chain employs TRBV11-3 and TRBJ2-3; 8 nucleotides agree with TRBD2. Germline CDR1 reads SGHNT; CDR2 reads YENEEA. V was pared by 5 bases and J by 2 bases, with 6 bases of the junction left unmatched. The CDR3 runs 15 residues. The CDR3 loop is CASSVSGGDTDTQYF. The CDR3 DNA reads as TGTGCCAGCAGCGTCAGCGGGGGTGACACAGATACGCAGTATTTT.

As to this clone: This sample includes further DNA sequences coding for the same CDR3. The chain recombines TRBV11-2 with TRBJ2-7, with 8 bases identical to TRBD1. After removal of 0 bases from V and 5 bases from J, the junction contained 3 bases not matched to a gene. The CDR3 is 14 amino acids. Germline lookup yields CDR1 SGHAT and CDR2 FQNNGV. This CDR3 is CASSLDRGRHEQYF. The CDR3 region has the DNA TGTGCCAGCAGCTTAGACAGGGGGCGGCACGAGCAGTACTTC.

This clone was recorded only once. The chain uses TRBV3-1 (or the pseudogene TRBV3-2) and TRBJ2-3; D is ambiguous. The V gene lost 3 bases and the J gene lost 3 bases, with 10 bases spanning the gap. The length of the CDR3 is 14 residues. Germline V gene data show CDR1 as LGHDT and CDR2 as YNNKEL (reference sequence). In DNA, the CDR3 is TGTGCCAGCAGCCAGGTTGCTAGGACAGATACGCAGTATTTT. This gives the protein CASSQVARTDTQYF.

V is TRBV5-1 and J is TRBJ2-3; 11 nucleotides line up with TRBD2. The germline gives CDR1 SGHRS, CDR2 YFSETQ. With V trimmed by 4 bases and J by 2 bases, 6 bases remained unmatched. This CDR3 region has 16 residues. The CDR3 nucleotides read TGCGCCAGCAGCGGAAGACTAGCGGGGCCCACAGATACGCAGTATTTT. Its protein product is CASSGRLAGPTDTQYF. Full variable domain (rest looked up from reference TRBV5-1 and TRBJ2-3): KAGVTQTPRYLIKTRGQQVTLSCSPISGHRSVSWYQQTPGQGLQFLFEYFSETQRNKGNFPGRFSGRQFSNSRSEMNVSTLELGDSALYLCASSGRLAGPTDTQYFGPGTRLTVL.

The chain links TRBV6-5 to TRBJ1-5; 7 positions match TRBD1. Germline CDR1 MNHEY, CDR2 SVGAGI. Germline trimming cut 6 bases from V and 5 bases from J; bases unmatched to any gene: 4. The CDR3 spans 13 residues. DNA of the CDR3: TGTGCCAGCAGCTTCAGGGGGGATCAGCCCCAGCATTTT. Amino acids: CASSFRGDQPQHF.

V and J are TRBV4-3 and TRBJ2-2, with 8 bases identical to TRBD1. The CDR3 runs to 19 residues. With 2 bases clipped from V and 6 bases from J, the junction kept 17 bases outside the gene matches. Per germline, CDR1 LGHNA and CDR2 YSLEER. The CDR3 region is CASSQTPYGQGKGAGELFF. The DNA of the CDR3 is TGCGCCAGCAGCCAAACCCCCTACGGACAGGGTAAAGGAGCCGGGGAGCTGTTTTTT.